A single sample gave rise to the 26 T cell receptor beta chains below, sequenced in a study of low-dose radiotherapy and immunotherapy resistance in tumors (dated by TCRdb to 2021 to 2024). Read against the paper, the sample's time point label means: after trial treatment. Reading the label with the study, this specimen's treatment or condition is: LDRT plus nivolumab, ipilimumab, low-dose cyclophosphamide and aspirin (RACIN trial). TCRdb names Illumina HiSeq 2500 as the instrument used. First-strand cDNA was synthesized using Superscript III and a set of TRAV- and TRBV-specific primers, so that both TCRalpha and TCRbeta chains were covered. TCRs were amplified with Phusion for around 18 PCR cycles, with a constant-region primer paired with the adapter attached to the V primers. Using fastp trimming at Q25 and MiXCR clonotype assembly, TCRdb reanalyzed the public sequencing data and kept in-frame beta chains. Each record represents a unique CDR3 protein, reported with the most common genes and DNA among its rows. This sample has around 100,000 distinct CDR3 sequences in its table, and around 21% of those were observed once. The biggest ten clones account for 4.1% of the sample.

Sample: PBMCs, taken after low-dose radiotherapy plus immunotherapy. The source of these receptors is a male donor with prostate cancer.

This clonotype came up many times. The CDR3 spells CASSLVQGLPYEQYF. The CDR3 region has the DNA TGCGCCAGCAGCTTGGTGCAGGGCCTACCCTACGAGCAGTACTTC. The V gene is TRBV5-1, the J gene TRBJ2-7, with a tentative D call TRBD1 (5 bases). The CDR3 extends over 15 amino acids. V lost 0 bases and J lost 2, with 12 bases in between. Looked up from germline, CDR1 is SGHRS and CDR2 is YFSETQ. Together with reference TRBV5-1 and TRBJ2-7, the CDR3 gives the full variable domain: KAGVTQTPRYLIKTRGQQVTLSCSPISGHRSVSWYQQTPGQGLQFLFEYFSETQRNKGNFPGRFSGRQFSNSRSEMNVSTLELGDSALYLCASSLVQGLPYEQYFGPGTRLTVT.

This chain links TRBV2 with TRBJ2-3, with no clear D. Germline CDR1 is SNHLY and CDR2 is FYNNEI. V was trimmed by 9 bases and J by 1 base, leaving 8 bases between them. The CDR3 spans 12 residues. In nucleotides, the CDR3 is TGTGCCAGAGGAGCCCGCACAGATACGCAGTATTTT. Its protein product is CARGARTDTQYF.

The sample holds many counts of this clonotype. The rearrangement links TRBV7-9 to TRBJ1-1; no reliable D call. The CDR3 sequence is 13 residues long. Trimming shortened V by 5 bases and J by 3 bases, and 10 bases separated the two germline ends. In germline, CDR1 is SEHNR, CDR2 FQNEAQ (reference sequence). The CDR3 DNA follows: TGTGCCAGCAGCGCAGAAAGTTACACTGAAGCTTTCTTT. Translating it yields CASSAESYTEAFF.

The genes are TRBV4-2 and TRBJ2-3; tentatively, D is TRBD1 (7 bases). The germline V and J ends were trimmed by 0 bases and 4 bases, with 11 bases remaining between them. CDR3 length: 15 residues. The germline V gene encodes CDR1 LGHNA and CDR2 YNFKEQ. CDR3 protein: CASSQEGRGADTQYF. CDR3 nucleotide sequence: TGTGCCAGCAGCCAAGAGGGCAGGGGGGCAGATACGCAGTATTTT.

This clonotype was seen many times. The chain joins TRBV6-1 to TRBJ2-3, with a tentative D call TRBD1 (5 bases). With 0 bases removed from V and 1 base from J, the gap between germline ends came to 11 bases. Germline lookup yields CDR1 MNHNS and CDR2 SASEGT. The CDR3 extends over 16 amino acids. The CDR3 region has the DNA TGTGCCAGCAGTGAAGCGCAGGGTCGTGGCACAGATACGCAGTATTTT. Amino acids: CASSEAQGRGTDTQYF.

This clonotype was observed at least ten times. The chain carries TRBV4-1 and TRBJ2-1; 9 nucleotides agree with TRBD2. The CDR3 is 14 residues long. V dropped 3 bases and J dropped 8; count of bases not matched to a gene: 5. The germline CDR1 and CDR2 sequences are MGHRA and YSYEKL. The CDR3 nucleotides read TGCGCCAGCAGCCAGTTTAGCGGGGGCTATGAGCAGTTCTTC. Protein: CASSQFSGGYEQFF.

This clonotype was recorded many times. The gene calls are TRBV7-9 and TRBJ1-5; D is perhaps TRBD1 (5 bases). The CDR3 has 16 amino acids. Germline CDR1 and CDR2: SEHNR and FQNEAQ (reference sequence). V was pared by 0 bases and J by 4 bases, with 13 bases between. The CDR3: CASSLAWGGSNQPQHF. For the CDR3, the DNA is TGTGCCAGCAGCTTAGCATGGGGGGGATCTAATCAGCCCCAGCATTTT.

The table lists this clonotype with many counts. The chain employs TRBV9 and TRBJ2-2; D call uncertain. The V gene's germline CDR1 is SGDLS and CDR2 YYNGEE. This CDR3 has 12 amino acids. The V and J ends lost 3 bases and 8 bases respectively, with 8 bases between them. The CDR3 here is CASSDTPGELFF. As DNA, the CDR3 is TGTGCCAGCAGCGACACGCCAGGGGAGCTGTTTTTT.

In its sample, this clonotype was seen many times. V gene TRBV2 combines with J gene TRBJ1-5; TRBD1 is a possible D gene (5 bases). CDR1 is SNHLY, CDR2 FYNNEI, per germline. The CDR3 covers 16 residues. The V end was cut by 1 base, the J end by 0 bases, with 10 bases between. The DNA of the CDR3 is TGTGCCAGCAGTGAAGACGGGGCGTATAGCAATCAGCCCCAGCATTTT. Translation: CASSEDGAYSNQPQHF.

This clonotype was detected ten times or more. The chain employs TRBV27 and TRBJ1-1; D call uncertain. CDR3 length equals 13 residues. Looked up from germline, CDR1 is MNHEY and CDR2 is SMNVEV (reference sequence). Trimming took off 2 bases at V and 2 bases at J, with 6 bases between the two ends. The CDR3 reads CASSLRANTEAFF. CDR3 nucleotide sequence: TGTGCCAGCAGTTTAAGGGCTAACACTGAAGCTTTCTTT.

This clonotype was recorded at least ten times. The J gene is TRBJ1-1, the V gene TRBV3-1; no firm D call. This CDR3 contains 14 residues. V was pared by 4 bases and J by 5 bases, with 14 bases between. Looked up from germline, CDR1 is LGHDT and CDR2 is YNNKEL (reference sequence). CDR3 in amino acids: CASSPPTRGTEAFF. CDR3 in DNA: TGTGCCAGCAGCCCCCCGACCCGGGGTACTGAAGCTTTCTTT.

This clonotype was picked up many times. The gene calls are TRBV5-4 and TRBJ2-5, with 7 bases fitting TRBD2. V shed 1 base and J 1 base; nucleotides not matched to a gene: 4. The CDR3 totals 15 residues. CDR1 and CDR2 from the germline V gene are SGHNT and YYREEE (reference sequence). CDR3 DNA sequence: TGTGCCAGCAGCTTGAAGGCGGGAGCCCAAGAGACCCAGTACTTC. Amino acid sequence: CASSLKAGAQETQYF.

This clonotype has a count of ten or more. The rearrangement uses TRBV6-6 and TRBJ1-5, with TRBD1 identical over 7 bases. Germline lookup yields CDR1 MNHNY and CDR2 SVGAGI (reference sequence). The CDR3 totals 17 residues. Germline trimming cut 7 bases from V and 0 bases from J; bases unmatched to any gene: 12. This chain's CDR3 is CASNSGTEYISNQPQHF. The CDR3 nucleotides are TGTGCCAGCAATTCCGGGACAGAATATATTAGCAATCAGCCCCAGCATTTT.

This clonotype was recorded many times. The chain joins TRBV7-9 to TRBJ2-7, with a tentative D call TRBD2 (6 bases). The CDR3 spans 14 residues. V was pared by 1 base and J by 6 bases, with 13 bases between. The germline gives CDR1 SEHNR, CDR2 FQNEAQ (reference sequence). For the CDR3, the DNA is TGTGCCAGCAGCTTAGTCGGGGGAGCTCCCGAGCAGTACTTC. This codes for CASSLVGGAPEQYF.

This chain links TRBV12-3 or TRBV12-4 with TRBJ2-5; 10 bases match TRBD1. The CDR3 runs 15 residues. J was trimmed by 5 bases and V by 8 bases; bases with no gene match: 11. The DNA of the CDR3 is TGTGCCAGCGGACCAGGGACAGGGGTACGGGAGACCCAGTACTTC. The encoded protein is CASGPGTGVRETQYF.

This clonotype was seen many times. The chain couples TRBV25-1 to TRBJ2-5, with D possibly being TRBD2 (6 bases). This CDR3 spans 14 amino acids. The germline V and J ends were trimmed by 5 bases and 7 bases, with 17 bases remaining between them. Germline V gives CDR1 MGHDK, CDR2 SYGVNS. The CDR3 bases are TGTGCCAGCAGTCCTGAAGGGGTCGGGGGGACCCAGTACTTC. Amino acid sequence: CASSPEGVGGTQYF.

This clonotype was counted at least ten times. The chain links TRBV7-2 to TRBJ2-3, with 7 bases matching TRBD2. The J segment lost 3 bases and the V segment lost 5 bases, leaving 14 bases of the junction unmatched. This CDR3 has 17 amino acids. The germline V gene encodes CDR1 SGHTA and CDR2 FQGNSA. CDR3 sequence: CASSTRTGRGYTDTQYF. The DNA of the CDR3 is TGTGCCAGCAGCACCCGGACGGGGCGGGGGTATACAGATACGCAGTATTTT.

There are many counts of this clonotype. CDR3 sequence reads: CASGRDRDDEQFF. CDR3 in DNA: TGTGCCAGCGGCCGCGACAGAGACGATGAGCAGTTCTTC. The V call is TRBV6-5, the J call TRBJ2-1; perhaps TRBD1 as D (5 bases). CDR1 and CDR2 from the germline V gene are MNHEY and SVGAGI. The V end lost 8 bases, the J end lost 8 bases, and 16 bases lay between the germline ends. The CDR3 runs to 13 residues.

This clonotype was observed many times. V usage is TRBV3-1 and J usage is TRBJ2-1; 9 nucleotides line up with TRBD1. This CDR3 is 17 amino acids long. V shed 1 base, J shed 4 bases, and the junction held 8 bases outside the gene matches. Germline V gene data show CDR1 as LGHDT and CDR2 as YNNKEL (reference sequence). CDR3 nucleotides: TGTGCCAGCAGCCAAGGGTCCTGGGACAGGGCATACAATGAGCAGTTCTTC. It is translated as CASSQGSWDRAYNEQFF.

This clonotype was recorded many times. This sequence joins TRBV27 and TRBJ2-4, with D possibly matching TRBD2 (7 bases). Germline CDR1 and CDR2: MNHEY and SMNVEV (reference sequence). Trimming pared 8 bases from V and 6 bases from J, leaving 20 bases between. The CDR3 has 15 amino acids. The CDR3 is CASARGGAGGNIQYF. For the CDR3, the DNA is TGTGCCAGCGCGAGAGGGGGGGCCGGGGGAAACATTCAGTACTTC.

Note on this clonotype: A far larger clone is one base from this, pointing to a likely read error. V and J are TRBV2 and TRBJ2-7; 8 bases agree with TRBD2. The trim removed 6 bases at V and 7 bases at J, leaving 8 bases unmatched. The CDR3 loop spans 13 amino acids. CDR1 is SNHLY and CDR2 is FYNNEI in the germline V gene. CDR3 residues: CASRRTSFDEQYF. In DNA form, the CDR3 reads TGTGCCAGCAGAAGGACTAGCTTCGATGAGCAGTACTTC.

This clonotype was counted between two and nine times. This rearrangement joins TRBV2 to TRBJ2-1, with D possibly TRBD2 on 6 matching bases. The V gene's germline CDR1 is SNHLY and CDR2 FYNNEI. This CDR3 has 16 residues. The ends were cut back, 5 bases at V and 5 bases at J, with 19 bases in the middle. The CDR3 coding sequence is TGTGCCAGCAGTTTGATGGCCCGGGACTTCAACAATGAGCAGTTCTTC. This encodes CASSLMARDFNNEQFF. The full variable domain, completed using reference TRBV2 and TRBJ2-1, is EPEVTQTPSHQVTQMGQEVILRCVPISNHLYFYWYRQILGQKVEFLVSFYNNEISEKSEIFDDQFSVERPDGSNFTLKIRSTKLEDSAMYFCASSLMARDFNNEQFFGPGTRLTVL.

This clonotype was picked up many times. This sequence joins TRBV20-1 and TRBJ1-5; tentatively, D is TRBD1 (5 bases). The CDR3 consists of 15 residues. Looked up from germline, CDR1 is DFQATT and CDR2 is SNEGSKA (reference sequence). V gave up 5 bases and J gave up 0 bases, with 14 bases separating them. The CDR3 is CSAQAGTDSNQPQHF. In DNA, the CDR3 is TGCAGTGCTCAAGCGGGGACGGATAGCAATCAGCCCCAGCATTTT.

As concerns this clonotype: A far larger clone is a single base away, which makes a read error likely. V gene TRBV2 combines with J gene TRBJ2-1; 10 nucleotides align to TRBD2. Germline CDR1 is SNHLY and CDR2 is FYNNEI. The junction had 11 bases not matched to a gene; V was cut back by 5 bases and J by 10 bases. The CDR3 runs 15 residues. The CDR3 region is CASSLAGVNSYEQFF. CDR3 in DNA: TGTGCCAGCAGTCTAGCGGGGGTCAACTCCTACGAGCAGTTCTTC.

This clonotype was recorded at least ten times. The chain uses TRBV5-1 and TRBJ2-3; the D gene is possibly TRBD2 (6 bases). Germline V gene sequence: CDR1 SGHRS, CDR2 YFSETQ. CDR3 length: 19 amino acids. V was trimmed by 0 bases and J by 0 bases, leaving 20 bases between them. This CDR3 is CASSLDGPTSWGSTDTQYF. The CDR3, as DNA: TGCGCCAGCAGCTTGGATGGACCGACTAGTTGGGGTAGCACAGATACGCAGTATTTT.

The V gene is TRBV24-1, the J gene TRBJ2-1, with 8 bases fitting TRBD1. J lost 6 bases, V lost 3 bases, and 9 bases had no gene match. This CDR3 has 16 residues. Germline V gene sequence: CDR1 KGHDR, CDR2 SFDVKD. The CDR3 DNA follows: TGTGCCACCAGTGATCCCGGGACAGGAGCCGTCAATGAGCAGTTCTTC. Protein product: CATSDPGTGAVNEQFF.